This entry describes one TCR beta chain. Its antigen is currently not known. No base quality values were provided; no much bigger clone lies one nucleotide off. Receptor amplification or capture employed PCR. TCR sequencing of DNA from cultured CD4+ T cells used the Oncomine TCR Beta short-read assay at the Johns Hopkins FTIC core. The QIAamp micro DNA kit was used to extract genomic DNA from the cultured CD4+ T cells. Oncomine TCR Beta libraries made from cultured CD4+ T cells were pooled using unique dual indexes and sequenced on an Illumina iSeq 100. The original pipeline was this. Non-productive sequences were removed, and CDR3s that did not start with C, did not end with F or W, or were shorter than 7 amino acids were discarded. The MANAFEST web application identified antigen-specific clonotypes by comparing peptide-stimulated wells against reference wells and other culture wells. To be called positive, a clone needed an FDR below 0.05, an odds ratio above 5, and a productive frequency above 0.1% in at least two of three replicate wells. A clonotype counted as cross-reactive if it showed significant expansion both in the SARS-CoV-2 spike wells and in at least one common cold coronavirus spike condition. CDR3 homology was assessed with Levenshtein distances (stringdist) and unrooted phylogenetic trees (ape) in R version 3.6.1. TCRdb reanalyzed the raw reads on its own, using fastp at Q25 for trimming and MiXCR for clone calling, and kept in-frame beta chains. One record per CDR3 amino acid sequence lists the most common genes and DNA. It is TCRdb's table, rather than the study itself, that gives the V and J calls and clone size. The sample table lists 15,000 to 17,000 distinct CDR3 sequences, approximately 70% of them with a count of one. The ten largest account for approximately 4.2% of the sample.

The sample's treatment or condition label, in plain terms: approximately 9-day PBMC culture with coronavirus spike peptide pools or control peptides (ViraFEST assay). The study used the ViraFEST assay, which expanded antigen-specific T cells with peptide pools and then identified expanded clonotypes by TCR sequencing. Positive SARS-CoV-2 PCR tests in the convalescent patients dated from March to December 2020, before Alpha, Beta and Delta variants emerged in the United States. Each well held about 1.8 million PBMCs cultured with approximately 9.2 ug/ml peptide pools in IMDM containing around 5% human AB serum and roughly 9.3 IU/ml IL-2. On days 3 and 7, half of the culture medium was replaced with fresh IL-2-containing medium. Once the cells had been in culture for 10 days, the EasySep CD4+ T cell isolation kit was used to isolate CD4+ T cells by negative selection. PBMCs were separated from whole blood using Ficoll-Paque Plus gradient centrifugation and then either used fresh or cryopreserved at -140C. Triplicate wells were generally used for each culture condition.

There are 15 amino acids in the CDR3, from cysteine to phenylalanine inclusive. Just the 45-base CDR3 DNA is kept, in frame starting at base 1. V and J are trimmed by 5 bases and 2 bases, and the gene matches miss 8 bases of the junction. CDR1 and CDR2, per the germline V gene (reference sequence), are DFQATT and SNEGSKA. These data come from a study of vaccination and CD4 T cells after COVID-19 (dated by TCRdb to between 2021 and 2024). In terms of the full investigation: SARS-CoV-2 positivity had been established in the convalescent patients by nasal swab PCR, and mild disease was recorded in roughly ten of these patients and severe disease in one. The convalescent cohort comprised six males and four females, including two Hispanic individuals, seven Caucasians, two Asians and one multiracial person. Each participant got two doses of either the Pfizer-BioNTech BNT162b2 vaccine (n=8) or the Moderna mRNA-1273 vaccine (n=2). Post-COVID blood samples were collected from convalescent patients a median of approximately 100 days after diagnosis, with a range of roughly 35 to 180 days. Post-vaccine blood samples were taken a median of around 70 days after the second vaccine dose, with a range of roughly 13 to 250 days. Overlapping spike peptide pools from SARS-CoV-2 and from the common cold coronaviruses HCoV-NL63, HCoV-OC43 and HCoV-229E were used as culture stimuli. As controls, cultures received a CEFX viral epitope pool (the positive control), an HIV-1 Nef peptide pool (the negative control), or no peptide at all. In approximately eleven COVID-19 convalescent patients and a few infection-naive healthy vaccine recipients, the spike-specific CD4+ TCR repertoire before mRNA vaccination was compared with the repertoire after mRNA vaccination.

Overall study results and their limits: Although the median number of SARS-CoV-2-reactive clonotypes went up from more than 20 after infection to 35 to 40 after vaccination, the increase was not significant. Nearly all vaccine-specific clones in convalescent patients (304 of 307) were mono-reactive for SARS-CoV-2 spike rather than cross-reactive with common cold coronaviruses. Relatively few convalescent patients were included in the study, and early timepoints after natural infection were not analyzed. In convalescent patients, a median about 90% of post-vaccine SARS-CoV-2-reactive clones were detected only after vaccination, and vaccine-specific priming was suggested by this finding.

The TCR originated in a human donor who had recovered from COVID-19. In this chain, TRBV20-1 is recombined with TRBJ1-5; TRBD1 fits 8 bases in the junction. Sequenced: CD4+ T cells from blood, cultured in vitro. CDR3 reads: CSAEGQASGNQPQHF. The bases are TGCAGTGCTGAGGGACAGGCGAGCGGCAATCAGCCCCAGCATTTT.